These 21 T cell receptor beta chains share one sample of origin, sequenced in a study of cytomegalovirus exposure and HLA in healthy donors. Repertoires were generated with immunoSEQ multiplex PCR, while TCRdb's copy carries only in-frame clones and drops some. The table records about 240,000 clones, approximately 86% of them present only once. The sequenced sample was PBMCs. Receptor source: a woman in her 30s in good health and CMV-seropositive.

The chain links TRBV29-1 to TRBJ1-2, with 7 bases lining up with TRBD1. Germline V gene lookup returns CDR1 SQVTM and CDR2 ANQGSEA. The V segment lost 3 bases and the J segment 6 bases; nucleotides outside the gene matches: 7. The CDR3 loop spans 13 amino acids. The CDR3 reads CSVDRQGQNGYTF. The CDR3 DNA reads TGCAGCGTTGACCGTCAGGGACAGAATGGCTACACCTTC.

This chain links TRBV19 with TRBJ2-7; 7 bases align to TRBD2. The length of the CDR3 is 14 residues. Germline CDR1 and CDR2: LNHDA and SQIVND (reference sequence). Unmatched junction bases numbered 8, after V lost 3 bases and J lost 6 bases. This chain's CDR3 is CASSIGAGASEQYF. CDR3 nucleotide sequence: TGTGCCAGTAGTATTGGGGCGGGAGCAAGCGAGCAGTACTTC.

The chain combines TRBV27 with TRBJ1-2; 10 bases fit TRBD1. V lost 6 bases, J lost 2 bases, and 6 bases stayed unmatched. Germline-derived CDR1 and CDR2 are MNHEY and SMNVEV (reference sequence). The CDR3 has 15 amino acids. CDR3: CASSSGQGMNYGYTF. For the CDR3, the DNA is TGTGCCAGCAGCTCGGGACAGGGGATGAACTATGGCTACACCTTC.

This clone was counted only a few times. J is TRBJ2-3 and V is TRBV6-4; 10 positions agree with TRBD2. V lost 4 bases, J lost 5 bases, and 3 bases stayed unmatched. Germline CDR1 and CDR2: MRHNA and SNTAGT. The CDR3 extends over 14 amino acids. The CDR3 nucleotides are TGTGCCAGCAGTGGAGCGGGAGGGCAAGATACGCAGTATTTT. Its translation is CASSGAGGQDTQYF.

The CDR3 loop is CASTGQRNTEAFF. CDR3 DNA: TGTGCCAGCACGGGACAGAGGAACACTGAAGCTTTCTTT. The chain employs TRBV2 and TRBJ1-1, with 7 bases identical to TRBD1. CDR3 length: 13 amino acids. V lost 7 bases to trimming and J lost 1 base; unmatched junction nucleotides: 3. The V gene's germline CDR1 is SNHLY and CDR2 FYNNEI.

The chain uses TRBV5-4 and TRBJ2-7, with D possibly TRBD1 on 6 matching bases. Germline loops: CDR1 SGHNT, CDR2 YYREEE (reference sequence). V was clipped by 7 bases and J by 3 bases, with 17 bases between them. This CDR3 is built from 14 residues. CDR3 protein: CASSRPGHLYEQYF. The CDR3 bases are TGTGCCAGCTCACGACCGGGACACCTCTACGAGCAGTACTTC.

The V call is TRBV27, the J call TRBJ2-7, with D tentatively TRBD2 (6 bases). CDR3 length: 14 amino acids. V lost 6 bases to trimming and J lost 2 bases, with 14 bases between them. Germline V gene lookup returns CDR1 MNHEY and CDR2 SMNVEV (reference sequence). CDR3 sequence (DNA): TGTGCCAGCAGCGGATCTCGACTAGCCTACGAGCAGTACTTC. As protein: CASSGSRLAYEQYF.

The rearrangement joins TRBV6-6 to TRBJ2-2; D might be TRBD1 (6 bases). Germline CDR1 is MNHNY and CDR2 is SVGAGI (reference sequence). Between the trimmed V and J ends, which lost 4 bases and 3 bases, there was a span of 12 bases. The CDR3 consists of 15 residues. DNA for the CDR3: TGTGCCAGCAGTTCCGGACAGATTGACACCGGGGAGCTGTTTTTT. Its translation: CASSSGQIDTGELFF.

The CDR3: CASSARTGGYEQYF. DNA for the CDR3: TGCGCCAGCAGCGCCCGGACAGGGGGCTACGAGCAGTACTTC. This rearrangement joins TRBV5-1 to TRBJ2-7; 10 bases are shared with TRBD1. V dropped 4 bases and J dropped 3; count of bases not matched to a gene: 4. CDR1 and CDR2 from the germline V gene are SGHRS and YFSETQ. This CDR3 has 14 residues.

This rearrangement joins TRBV5-8 to TRBJ1-3; D gene ambiguous. Trimming removed 4 bases at V and 0 bases at J, with 14 bases between. Per germline, CDR1 SGHTS and CDR2 YDEGEE. The CDR3 runs to 16 residues. The CDR3 loop is CASSPGFLSSGNTIYF. In nucleotides, the CDR3 is TGTGCCAGCAGCCCGGGGTTTTTGAGCTCTGGAAACACCATATATTTT.

This clone was observed a handful of times. The J gene is TRBJ2-1, the V gene TRBV27, with D possibly TRBD2 on 5 matching bases. Germline V gene lookup returns CDR1 MNHEY and CDR2 SMNVEV (reference sequence). Trimming took off 5 bases at V and 2 bases at J, with 19 bases between the two ends. The CDR3 is 17 amino acids. The CDR3: CASSLDRSGITYNEQFF. The CDR3 DNA follows: TGTGCCAGCAGTCTAGACCGGAGCGGCATCACCTACAATGAGCAGTTCTTC.

Only one count was recorded for this clone. V usage is TRBV19 and J usage is TRBJ2-1; 10 nucleotides align to TRBD1. Germline V CDR1 and CDR2: LNHDA, SQIVND (reference sequence). The CDR3 is 15 residues long. The junction had 3 bases not matched to a gene; V was cut back by 3 bases and J by 4 bases. In DNA form, the CDR3 reads TGTGCCAGTAGTATCGACAGGGGGCGTTACAATGAGCAGTTCTTC. Its translation: CASSIDRGRYNEQFF.

With regard to this clone: Other DNA sequences of this sample code for an identical CDR3. This chain links TRBV5-1 with TRBJ1-1; tentatively, D is TRBD1 (5 bases). CDR1 is SGHRS and CDR2 is YFSETQ in the germline V gene. The CDR3 has 13 amino acids. V lost 4 bases and J lost 1, with 8 bases in between. DNA for the CDR3: TGCGCCAGCAGCCTCACAGGGAACACTGAAGCTTTCTTT. The encoded protein is CASSLTGNTEAFF.

CDR3 amino acids: CASSIPGVVEQYF. The CDR3 DNA sequence: TGTGCCAGTAGTATACCAGGGGTCGTCGAGCAGTACTTC. The chain uses TRBV19 and TRBJ2-7; tentatively, D is TRBD1 (6 bases). V gave up 2 bases and J gave up 6 bases, with 11 bases separating them. The CDR3 totals 13 residues. Germline V lookup: CDR1 LNHDA, CDR2 SQIVND (reference sequence).

The chain combines TRBV11-3 with TRBJ2-1; 10 nucleotides agree with TRBD2. The trim removed 5 bases at V and 1 base at J, leaving 2 bases unmatched. This CDR3 has 15 amino acids. Per germline, CDR1 SGHNT and CDR2 YENEEA. CDR3 bases: TGTGCCAGCAGCACTAGCGGGATATCCTACAATGAGCAGTTCTTC. Its translation is CASSTSGISYNEQFF.

The chain links TRBV12-5 to TRBJ2-2; TRBD2 matches 14 bases. The V gene's germline CDR1 is LGHNT and CDR2 FRNRAP. The CDR3 is made up of 19 amino acids. The V and J ends lost 2 bases and 4 bases, in that order; junction bases with no gene match: 9. The CDR3 loop reads CASGLMERGLAGATGELFF. The CDR3 DNA sequence: TGTGCTAGTGGTTTGATGGAGCGGGGACTAGCGGGAGCCACCGGGGAGCTGTTTTTT.

V and J are TRBV5-5 and TRBJ2-3, with TRBD2 identical over 8 bases. J lost 0 bases, V lost 7 bases, and 7 bases had no gene match. Germline V lookup: CDR1 SGHKS, CDR2 YYEKEE (reference sequence). The CDR3 has 15 amino acids. CDR3 in amino acids: CASRGTSGSTDTQYF. The CDR3 bases are TGTGCCAGCCGAGGTACTAGCGGAAGCACAGATACGCAGTATTTT.

The genes are TRBV19 and TRBJ2-3; no reliable D call. V gave up 5 bases and J gave up 1 base, with 10 bases separating them. CDR3 length equals 14 residues. From germline, CDR1 is LNHDA and CDR2 SQIVND (reference sequence). The CDR3 DNA sequence: TGTGCCAGTAGTCTCCGACTGGGCACAGATACGCAGTATTTT. Translated, it gives CASSLRLGTDTQYF.

V and J are TRBV7-9 and TRBJ2-5, with 8 bases aligning to TRBD2. After removal of 5 bases from V and 5 bases from J, the junction contained 13 bases not matched to a gene. The CDR3 runs 16 residues. CDR1 is SEHNR and CDR2 is FQNEAQ in the germline V gene (reference sequence). CDR3 region: CASSPRGGLAGETQYF. The CDR3 DNA is TGTGCCAGCAGCCCTAGGGGAGGACTAGCTGGGGAGACCCAGTACTTC.

This chain uses TRBV10-3 with TRBJ1-1; TRBD1 might be the D (5 bases). CDR1 and CDR2 from the germline V gene are ENHRY and SYGVKD. The CDR3 sequence is 14 residues long. V was pared by 5 bases and J by 0 bases, with 10 bases between. Here the CDR3 reads CAISFDSVNTEAFF. CDR3 nucleotides: TGTGCCATCAGTTTTGACAGCGTGAACACTGAAGCTTTCTTT.

This clone showed up just once. The gene calls are TRBV19 and TRBJ2-7; 9 bases are a match to TRBD1. The CDR3 covers 15 residues. Trimming cost V 6 bases and J 1 base; bases outside gene matches: 7. Per germline, CDR1 LNHDA and CDR2 SQIVND (reference sequence). CDR3 nucleotide sequence: TGTGCCAGTAGGAAAGGACAGGGGTTATCCTACGAGCAGTACTTC. Translated: CASRKGQGLSYEQYF.